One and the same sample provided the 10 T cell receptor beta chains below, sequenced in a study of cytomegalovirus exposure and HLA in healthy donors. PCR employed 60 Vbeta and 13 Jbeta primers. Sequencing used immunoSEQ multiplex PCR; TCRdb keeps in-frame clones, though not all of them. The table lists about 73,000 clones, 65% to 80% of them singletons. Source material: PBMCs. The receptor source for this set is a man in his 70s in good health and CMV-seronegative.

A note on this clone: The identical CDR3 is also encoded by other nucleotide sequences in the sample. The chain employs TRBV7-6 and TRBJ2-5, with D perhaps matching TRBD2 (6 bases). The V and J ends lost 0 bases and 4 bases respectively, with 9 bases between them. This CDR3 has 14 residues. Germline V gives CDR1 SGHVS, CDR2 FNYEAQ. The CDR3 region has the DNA TGTGCCAGCAGCTTAGCGTGGGGAGGAGAGACCCAGTACTTC. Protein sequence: CASSLAWGGETQYF.

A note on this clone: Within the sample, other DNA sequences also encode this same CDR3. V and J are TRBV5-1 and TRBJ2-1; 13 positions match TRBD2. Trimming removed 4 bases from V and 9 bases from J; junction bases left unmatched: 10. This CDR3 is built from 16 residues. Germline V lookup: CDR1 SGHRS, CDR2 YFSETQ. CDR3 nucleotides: TGCGCCAGCAGCCTGTCGGAACTAGCGGGGGGGAGTGAGCAGTTCTTC. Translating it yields CASSLSELAGGSEQFF.

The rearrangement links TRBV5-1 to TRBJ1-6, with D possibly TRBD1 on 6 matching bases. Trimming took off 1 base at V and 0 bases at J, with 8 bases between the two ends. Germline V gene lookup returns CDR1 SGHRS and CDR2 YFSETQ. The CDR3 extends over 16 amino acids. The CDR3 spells CASSLTGNSYNSPLHF. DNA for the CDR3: TGCGCCAGCAGCTTGACAGGGAACTCCTATAATTCACCCCTCCACTTT.

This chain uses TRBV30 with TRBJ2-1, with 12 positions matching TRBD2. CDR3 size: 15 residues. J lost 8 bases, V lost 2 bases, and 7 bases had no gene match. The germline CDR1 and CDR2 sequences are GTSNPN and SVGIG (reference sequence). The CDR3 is CAWSLASGRVHEQFF. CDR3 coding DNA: TGTGCCTGGAGTCTGGCTAGCGGGAGGGTTCATGAGCAGTTCTTC.

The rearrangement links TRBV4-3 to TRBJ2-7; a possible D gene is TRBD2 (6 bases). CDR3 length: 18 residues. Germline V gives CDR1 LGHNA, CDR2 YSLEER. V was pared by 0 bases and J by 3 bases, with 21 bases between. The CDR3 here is CASSQDLYRGTENYEQYF. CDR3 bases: TGCGCCAGCAGCCAAGATCTATACCGGGGGACGGAGAACTACGAGCAGTACTTC.

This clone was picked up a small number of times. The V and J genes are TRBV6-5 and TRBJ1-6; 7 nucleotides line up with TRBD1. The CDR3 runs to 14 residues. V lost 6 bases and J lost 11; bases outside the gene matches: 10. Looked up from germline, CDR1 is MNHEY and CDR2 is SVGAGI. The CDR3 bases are TGTGCCAGCAGACAGGGGACCGCTGGCCCACCCCTCCACTTT. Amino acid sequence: CASRQGTAGPPLHF.

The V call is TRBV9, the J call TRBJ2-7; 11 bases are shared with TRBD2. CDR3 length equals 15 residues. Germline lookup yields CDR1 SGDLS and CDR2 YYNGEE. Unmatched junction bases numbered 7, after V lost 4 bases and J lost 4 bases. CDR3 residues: CASSTTRTSGYEQYF. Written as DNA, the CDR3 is TGTGCCAGCAGCACGACCAGGACTAGCGGGTACGAGCAGTACTTC. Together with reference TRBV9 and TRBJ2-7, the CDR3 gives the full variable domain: DSGVTQTPKHLITATGQRVTLRCSPRSGDLSVYWYQQSLDQGLQFLIQYYNGEERAKGNILERFSAQQFPDLHSELNLSSLELGDSALYFCASSTTRTSGYEQYFGPGTRLTVT.

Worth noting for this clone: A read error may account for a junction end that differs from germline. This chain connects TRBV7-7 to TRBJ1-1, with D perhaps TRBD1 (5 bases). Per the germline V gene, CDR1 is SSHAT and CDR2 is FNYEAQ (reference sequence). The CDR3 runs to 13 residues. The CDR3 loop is CASSLITGSEAFF. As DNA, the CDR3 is TGTGCTAGCAGCTTAATAACAGGCTCTGAAGCTTTCTTT.

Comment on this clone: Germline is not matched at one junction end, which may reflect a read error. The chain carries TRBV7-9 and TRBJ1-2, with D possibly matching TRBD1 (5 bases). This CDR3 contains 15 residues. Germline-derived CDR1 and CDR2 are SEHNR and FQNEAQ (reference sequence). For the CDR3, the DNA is TGCGCCAGCAGCCAAGATGCAGGGACTAACTATGGCTACACCTTC. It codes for CASSQDAGTNYGYTF.

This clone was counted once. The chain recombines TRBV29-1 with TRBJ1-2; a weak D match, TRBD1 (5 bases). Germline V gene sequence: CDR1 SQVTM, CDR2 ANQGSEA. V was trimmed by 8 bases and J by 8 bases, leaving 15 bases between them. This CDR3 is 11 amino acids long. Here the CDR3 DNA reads TGCAGCTCGGGAGGGGCGTTCGGCTACACCTTC. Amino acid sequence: CSSGGAFGYTF.